The 6 T cell receptor beta chains reported below all come from one sample, sequenced in a study of Graves' ophthalmopathy and Graves' hyperthyroidism. RNA transcripts were the source from which TCR beta CDR3 regions were amplified. Amplification began with first-round RT-PCR using HTBI primers, then second-round multiplex PCR was performed. TCRdb ran MiXCR on the multiplex PCR reads and lists one entry per CDR3 protein. The top ten clones hold about a tenth of a sample with fewer than 600,000 distinct CDR3 sequences, 14% of them seen once. Material for sequencing was blood. These receptors were taken from a woman aged 25 to 45 with Graves' ophthalmopathy.

With regard to this clonotype: The missing conserved phenylalanine or tryptophan at the end of this CDR3 makes a read error likely. The V call is TRBV11-3, the J call TRBJ1-3, with unresolved D. Per germline, CDR1 SGHNT and CDR2 YENEEA. The CDR3 is 15 amino acids. Trimming cost V 0 bases and J 4 bases, with 10 bases left between them. The CDR3 bases are TGTGCCAGCAGCTTAGACGGGCCCACCGGAAACACCATATATCTT. This encodes CASSLDGPTGNTIYL.

This clonotype has at least ten counts. The chain joins TRBV10-3 to TRBJ2-2; D may be TRBD1 (6 bases). Germline CDR1 ENHRY, CDR2 SYGVKD. CDR3 size: 13 residues. V lost 5 bases and J 4 bases, leaving 8 bases between the germline ends. The CDR3 here is CAISPGATGELFF. CDR3 bases: TGTGCCATCAGTCCAGGGGCCACCGGGGAGCTGTTTTTT.

This clonotype showed up many times. The V gene is TRBV12-3 or TRBV12-4, the J gene TRBJ2-2; weak D call: TRBD1 (6 bases). V lost 6 bases, J lost 0 bases, and 20 bases lay in between. The CDR3 covers 18 residues. CDR3 loop: CASSSLRRDTANTGELFF. The CDR3, as DNA: TGTGCCAGCAGCTCACTCAGACGGGACACCGCGAACACCGGGGAGCTGTTTTTT.

This clonotype appeared many times. The chain uses TRBV7-2 and TRBJ2-2; TRBD1 matches 8 bases. This CDR3 comprises 19 residues. The germline V gene has CDR1 SGHTA and CDR2 FQGNSA. Unmatched junction bases numbered 14, after V lost 0 bases and J lost 5 bases. CDR3 sequence: CASSLALGTGGLTTGELFF. The CDR3 region has the DNA TGTGCCAGCAGCTTAGCCCTCGGGACAGGCGGTTTAACGACCGGGGAGCTGTTTTTT. The full variable domain, its missing parts supplied by reference TRBV7-2 and TRBJ2-2, is GAGVSQSPSNKVTEKGKDVELRCDPISGHTALYWYRQSLGQGLEFLIYFQGNSAPDKSGLPSDRFSAERTGGSVSTLTIQRTQQEDSAVYLCASSLALGTGGLTTGELFFGEGSRLTVL.

The genes are TRBV12-3 or TRBV12-4 and TRBJ1-4; 7 bases fit TRBD1. V was clipped by 5 bases and J by 5 bases; unmatched bases: 5. CDR3 size: 14 residues. DNA of the CDR3: TGTGCCAGCAGTCCGACAGGGAGAAATGAAAAACTGTTTTTT. Translation gives CASSPTGRNEKLFF.

The table lists this clonotype with many counts. The chain employs TRBV24-1 and TRBJ1-2, with 9 bases fitting TRBD1. V dropped 2 bases and J dropped 6; count of bases not matched to a gene: 3. This CDR3 comprises 14 residues. Germline loops: CDR1 KGHDR, CDR2 SFDVKD. The CDR3 nucleotides are TGTGCCACCAGTGATTGGACAGGGGTTCATGGCTACACCTTC. Translation: CATSDWTGVHGYTF.